These 21 T cell receptor beta chains originate from one sample sequenced in a study of identifying expanded T cells in peripheral blood. TCRdb's copy holds only in-frame clones and misses some; the assay was immunoSEQ multiplex PCR. The table has under 150,000 clones, 75% to 90% seen once; the top ten hold around 8.4%. The sequencing sample was made of blood. The source of these receptors is a person aged 18 to 75 in good health.

The rearrangement links TRBV27 to TRBJ2-5; D tentatively reads TRBD1 or TRBD2 (5 bases each). Germline V lookup: CDR1 MNHEY, CDR2 SMNVEV (reference sequence). Trimming pared 6 bases from V and 5 bases from J, leaving 16 bases between. CDR3 length equals 14 residues. CDR3 protein: CASSPNEGRETQYF. The CDR3 nucleotides read TGTGCCAGCAGCCCCAACGAGGGACGGGAGACCCAGTACTTC.

DNA for the CDR3: TGTGCCAGCAGCTCGGGACAGGGGAACACCATATATTTT. It yields the protein CASSSGQGNTIYF. This sequence joins TRBV11-3 and TRBJ1-3, with 10 bases aligning to TRBD1. The V gene's germline CDR1 is SGHNT and CDR2 YENEEA. The CDR3 length is 13 residues. V was pared by 4 bases and J by 7 bases, with 1 base of the junction left unmatched.

The rearrangement links TRBV6-1 to TRBJ2-7; no definite D call. This CDR3 is 12 amino acids long. V was clipped by 4 bases and J by 6 bases, with 10 bases between them. Germline loops: CDR1 MNHNS, CDR2 SASEGT. The CDR3 coding sequence is TGTGCCAGCAGTGGGACCTTGTCCGAGCAGTACTTC. This gives the protein CASSGTLSEQYF.

The rearrangement joins TRBV7-8 to TRBJ1-5, with D possibly TRBD1 on 6 matching bases. The germline V gene has CDR1 SGHVS and CDR2 FQNEAQ. The CDR3 loop spans 14 amino acids. V dropped 5 bases and J dropped 2 bases, with 10 bases sitting between them. CDR3 nucleotides: TGTGCCAGCAGCCTACAGGGAGGCAATCAGCCCCAGCATTTT. This translates into CASSLQGGNQPQHF.

The rearrangement uses TRBV10-2 and TRBJ2-1; 11 nucleotides match TRBD2. V lost 7 bases and J lost 5; bases outside the gene matches: 7. Germline V gene sequence: CDR1 WSHSY, CDR2 SAAADI. The CDR3 has 15 residues. In DNA, the CDR3 is TGCGCCAGCAATATACCGGGACTAGCGGACAATGAGCAGTTCTTC. Amino acid sequence: CASNIPGLADNEQFF.

The chain combines TRBV19 with TRBJ2-2; the D gene is possibly TRBD2 (6 bases). In germline, CDR1 is LNHDA, CDR2 SQIVND (reference sequence). The CDR3 is made up of 16 amino acids. V was clipped by 5 bases and J by 3 bases, with 16 bases between them. This CDR3 reads CASSPLVAEHTGELFF. CDR3 DNA: TGTGCCAGTAGTCCCCTCGTAGCGGAACACACCGGGGAGCTGTTTTTT.

This clone was picked up a small number of times. The V gene is TRBV2, the J gene TRBJ2-7; 8 positions match TRBD2. The length of the CDR3 is 15 residues. With 6 bases clipped from V and 4 bases from J, the junction kept 11 bases outside the gene matches. The germline gives CDR1 SNHLY, CDR2 FYNNEI. The CDR3 sequence: CASSGPKAGVYEQYF. The CDR3, as DNA: TGTGCCAGCAGCGGTCCTAAAGCGGGAGTTTACGAGCAGTACTTC.

The CDR3 loop reads CASNMAGFPYEQYF. CDR3 coding DNA: TGTGCCAGTAACATGGCGGGCTTTCCTTACGAGCAGTACTTC. The chain carries TRBV19 and TRBJ2-7, with D possibly TRBD2 on 5 matching bases. The germline V and J ends were trimmed by 7 bases and 4 bases, with 17 bases remaining between them. Per germline, CDR1 LNHDA and CDR2 SQIVND (reference sequence). The CDR3 runs to 14 residues.

The rearrangement links TRBV11-3 to TRBJ2-3; no firm D call. Germline V gene lookup returns CDR1 SGHNT and CDR2 YENEEA. The V end was cut by 1 base, the J end by 5 bases, with 13 bases between. The CDR3 extends over 15 amino acids. CDR3 amino acids: CASSLGTGPGDTQYF. The CDR3 DNA reads as TGTGCCAGCAGCTTAGGGACGGGCCCCGGAGATACGCAGTATTTT.

This chain links TRBV28 with TRBJ2-2, with D tentatively TRBD1 or TRBD2 (5 bases each). CDR3 length: 16 amino acids. V dropped 6 bases and J dropped 2 bases, with 16 bases sitting between them. Germline values: CDR1 MDHEN, CDR2 SYDVKM. CDR3 protein: CASSPVLGVNTGELFF. The DNA of the CDR3 is TGTGCCAGCAGCCCCGTCTTGGGGGTTAACACCGGGGAGCTGTTTTTT.

This clone was seen a single time. The CDR3 protein is CASSTDGPTLETQYF. CDR3 coding DNA: TGCGCCAGCAGCACCGATGGCCCTACGTTAGAGACCCAGTACTTC. This chain connects TRBV5-1 to TRBJ2-5; D call uncertain. Germline V gene data show CDR1 as SGHRS and CDR2 as YFSETQ. The CDR3 consists of 15 residues. The V end was cut by 4 bases, the J end by 4 bases, with 17 bases between.

Worth noting for this clone: The same CDR3 is also encoded by other DNA sequences in this sample. This sequence joins TRBV27 and TRBJ2-7; TRBD1 matches 12 bases. The CDR3 covers 16 residues. The germline V gene encodes CDR1 MNHEY and CDR2 SMNVEV (reference sequence). The V segment lost 3 bases and the J segment 7 bases; nucleotides outside the gene matches: 10. The CDR3, as DNA: TGTGCCAGCAGTTTCCGACCGGGACAGGGGGCATGGGAGCAGTACTTC. Translation gives CASSFRPGQGAWEQYF.

The sample holds one count of this clone. The V call is TRBV6-5, the J call TRBJ2-2; 9 bases agree with TRBD2. V lost 2 bases and J lost 4; bases outside the gene matches: 5. Per the germline V gene, CDR1 is MNHEY and CDR2 is SVGAGI. The CDR3 loop spans 16 amino acids. CDR3 coding DNA: TGTGCCAGCAGTTACAATTCAGCGGGAGGCACCGGGGAGCTGTTTTTT. Its protein product is CASSYNSAGGTGELFF.

The CDR3 loop reads CASITTSGSAYEQYF. The CDR3 region has the DNA TGCGCCAGCATCACGACTAGCGGGAGTGCCTACGAGCAGTACTTC. V and J are TRBV10-2 and TRBJ2-7; 12 bases map to TRBD2. Per the germline V gene, CDR1 is WSHSY and CDR2 is SAAADI. V lost 7 bases and J lost 2; bases outside the gene matches: 6. This CDR3 contains 15 residues.

The sample holds one count of this clone. The chain combines TRBV6-4 with TRBJ1-2; TRBD1 matches at 8 bases. Trimming removed 4 bases from V and 4 bases from J; junction bases left unmatched: 5. This CDR3 comprises 14 residues. Germline V lookup: CDR1 MRHNA, CDR2 SNTAGT. As DNA, the CDR3 is TGTGCCAGCAGTGCCGGACAGGGAACCTATGGCTACACCTTC. Protein product: CASSAGQGTYGYTF.

The V call is TRBV13, the J call TRBJ2-7; the match to TRBD1 covers 10 bases. The CDR3 extends over 15 amino acids. Germline CDR1 reads PRHDT; CDR2 reads FYEKMQ (reference sequence). After removal of 5 bases from V and 6 bases from J, the junction contained 10 bases not matched to a gene. CDR3 in DNA: TGTGCCAGCAGCCCAATCCGGGACAGGGGTCGCGAGCAGTACTTC. Residues: CASSPIRDRGREQYF.

This chain links TRBV6-6 with TRBJ1-2; D gene unclear. Germline CDR1 is MNHNY and CDR2 is SVGAGI (reference sequence). V was trimmed by 6 bases and J by 2 bases, leaving 4 bases between them. The CDR3 consists of 11 residues. The CDR3 sequence is CASRQNYGYTF. The CDR3 nucleotides are TGTGCCAGCAGGCAGAACTATGGCTACACCTTC.

V is TRBV7-2 and J is TRBJ2-7; 12 positions match TRBD2. V shed 5 bases and J 10 bases; nucleotides not matched to a gene: 15. The CDR3 sequence is 16 residues long. The germline CDR1 and CDR2 sequences are SGHTA and FQGNSA. The CDR3 spells CASSAGLPSGGDFQYF. The CDR3 coding sequence is TGTGCCAGCAGCGCGGGCCTTCCTAGCGGGGGGGATTTTCAGTACTTC.

The chain is built from TRBV6-1 and TRBJ2-2; TRBD1 might be the D (6 bases). The CDR3 totals 14 residues. Trimming shortened V by 4 bases and J by 0 bases, and 6 bases separated the two germline ends. Germline assignment: CDR1 MNHNS and CDR2 SASEGT. The CDR3 region is CASSGTANTGELFF. Written as DNA, the CDR3 is TGTGCCAGCAGTGGGACAGCGAACACCGGGGAGCTGTTTTTT.

The V gene is TRBV7-9, the J gene TRBJ2-7; the D gene could be TRBD1 or TRBD2 (5 bases each). Germline V lookup: CDR1 SEHNR, CDR2 FQNEAQ (reference sequence). This CDR3 has 16 residues. With 0 bases removed from V and 4 bases from J, the gap between germline ends came to 16 bases. The CDR3 DNA reads TGTGCCAGCAGCTTAGCGTGGGGGTCTCTCAAATACGAGCAGTACTTC. Protein: CASSLAWGSLKYEQYF.

The chain employs TRBV9 and TRBJ2-5, with 10 nucleotides matching TRBD1. The CDR3 sequence is 15 residues long. Per the germline V gene, CDR1 is SGDLS and CDR2 is YYNGEE. Trimming cost V 2 bases and J 5 bases; bases outside gene matches: 6. The CDR3 sequence is CASSVDRGFSETQYF. CDR3 nucleotides: TGTGCCAGCAGCGTGGACAGGGGGTTTAGCGAGACCCAGTACTTC.